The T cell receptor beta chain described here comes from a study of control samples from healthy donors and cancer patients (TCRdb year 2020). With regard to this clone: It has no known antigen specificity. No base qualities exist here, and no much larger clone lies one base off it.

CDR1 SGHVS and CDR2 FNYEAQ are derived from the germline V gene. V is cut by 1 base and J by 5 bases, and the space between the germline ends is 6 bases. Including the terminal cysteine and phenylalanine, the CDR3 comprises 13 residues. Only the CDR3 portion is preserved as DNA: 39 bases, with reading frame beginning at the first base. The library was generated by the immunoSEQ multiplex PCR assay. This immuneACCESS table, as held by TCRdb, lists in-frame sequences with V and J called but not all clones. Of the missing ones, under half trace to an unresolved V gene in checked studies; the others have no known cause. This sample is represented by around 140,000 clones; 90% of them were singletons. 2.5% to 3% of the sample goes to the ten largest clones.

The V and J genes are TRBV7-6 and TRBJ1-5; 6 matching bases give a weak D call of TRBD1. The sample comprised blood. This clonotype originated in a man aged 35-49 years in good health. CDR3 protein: CASSLGTDQPQHF. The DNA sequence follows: TGTGCCAGCAGCTTAGGGACAGATCAGCCCCAGCATTTT.